A selection of T cell receptor beta chains follows, all from one sample in a study of breast tumors, draining lymph nodes, adjacent tissues. TCRdb itself ran the multiplex PCR reads through MiXCR, one entry per CDR3 protein. Here the sample spans approximately 200,000 distinct CDR3 sequences, roughly 31% being singletons. The specimen sequenced was axillary lymph node tissue. The receptors were sampled from a female donor with breast cancer. Some clones in this sample may be carry-over from other donors' samples. Both conserved end residues are trimmed from each CDR3.

v_call cdr3_aa
TRBV12-3/TRBV12-4 ASRGTGYLEQY
TRBV12-3/TRBV12-4 ASSPRFGAEAF
TRBV20-1 SASATSGSAGELF
TRBV10-3 AISESERAGYT
TRBV7-2 ASSLGQGTYEQY
TRBV24-1 ATSDFRTSGINEQF
TRBV12-3/TRBV12-4 ASSFASGLATSKGANEQF
TRBV9 ASSVRTGTSGINEQF
TRBV5-1 ASSFGTGEKLF
TRBV3-1 ASSQDPTEAF
TRBV7-3 ASKISGGANVLT
TRBV28 ASSEHGLDGYT
TRBV20-1 SAPSSGPGVEKLF
TRBV25-1 ASTGSGGNEQF
TRBV30 AWSKGGPETQY
TRBV6-6 ASKIGGRNTEAF
TRBV12-3/TRBV12-4 ASSPTSGGARAGELF
TRBV28 ASRQAGSNYNEQF
TRBV19 ASTPAGSSYNEQF
TRBV4-2 ASGQAWSGGPYEQY
TRBV20-1 SAVLGTGGQTQY
TRBV30 AWSVGYNEQF
TRBV28 ASRHGTSPATDTQY
TRBV19 ASSSLDRVGREKLF
TRBV6-1 ASSQAGGVDQPQH
TRBV19 ASSPGWSGGSGNTIY
TRBV20-1 STRGAKGAAETQC
TRBV6-1 ASSESDSRLF
TRBV2 ASSEGGTSGTDTQY
TRBV6-1 ASSEARGPYEQY
TRBV19 ASSQDRAGEQY
TRBV30 AWGRDGEKLF
TRBV18 ASSPQLAGEQF